Below, 16 T cell receptor beta chains from the same sample are listed, as sequenced in a study of human T cells and chemical hapten exposure. Noted time point: patch test 2, 6 weeks after DPC sensitization. Treatment specified: therapeutic diphenylcyclopropenone sensitization with weekly scalp DPC. TCRdb re-called the RACE reads with MiXCR, one entry per CDR3 protein. In the table there are approximately 110,000 distinct CDR3 sequences, roughly a tenth of which are singletons. Sequenced material: whole blood, taken in connection with sensitization to the hapten diphenylcyclopropenone (DPC). These receptors were obtained from a woman in her 40s with alopecia areata. Some clones in this sample may be carry-over from other donors' samples.

The J gene is TRBJ2-7, the V gene TRBV30; possible D gene TRBD2, 6 bases. The CDR3 sequence is 12 residues long. V dropped 5 bases and J dropped 5 bases, with 13 bases sitting between them. CDR1 GTSNPN and CDR2 SVGIG come from the germline V gene (reference sequence). The CDR3 bases are TGTGCCTGGGGAGGGGCATTCAACGAGCAGTACTTC. Translation: CAWGGAFNEQYF.

This clonotype came up many times. J is TRBJ2-2 and V is TRBV7-2, with unresolved D. Trimming pared 2 bases from V and 0 bases from J, leaving 7 bases between. Germline CDR1 reads SGHTA; CDR2 reads FQGNSA. The CDR3 is 15 residues long. In DNA form, the CDR3 reads TGTGCCAGCAGCTTAAGAACAGCGAACACCGGGGAGCTGTTTTTT. Its protein is CASSLRTANTGELFF.

This clonotype was seen ten or more times. The rearrangement joins TRBV6-6 to TRBJ1-3; D uncertain. The CDR3 consists of 12 residues. V dropped 8 bases and J dropped 1 base, with 6 bases sitting between them. Germline CDR1 MNHNY, CDR2 SVGAGI (reference sequence). Here the CDR3 DNA reads TGTGCCAGCCGAGATTCTGGAAACACCATATATTTT. Translating gives CASRDSGNTIYF.

V usage is TRBV6-5 and J usage is TRBJ1-5, with 10 bases matching TRBD1. The CDR3 sequence is 15 residues long. The J segment lost 4 bases and the V segment lost 7 bases, leaving 7 bases of the junction unmatched. CDR1 is MNHEY, CDR2 SVGAGI, per germline. DNA of the CDR3: TGTGCCAGCAAGAGACAGGGGGCGACTAATCAGCCCCAGCATTTT. Its protein product is CASKRQGATNQPQHF.

V and J are TRBV2 and TRBJ1-6, with a weak D call TRBD1 (5 bases). Trimming removed 3 bases at V and 9 bases at J, with 9 bases between. Germline CDR1 SNHLY, CDR2 FYNNEI. This CDR3 is 13 amino acids long. CDR3 protein: CASSDMGGSPLHF. CDR3 nucleotides: TGTGCCAGCAGTGACATGGGGGGTTCACCCCTCCACTTT.

In its sample, this clonotype was seen many times. The chain couples TRBV7-9 to TRBJ1-1; D unresolved. Trimming removed 1 base at V and 4 bases at J, with 7 bases between. The CDR3 is made up of 13 amino acids. Germline CDR1 is SEHNR and CDR2 is FQNEAQ (reference sequence). The CDR3 here is CASSLVEGTEAFF. The CDR3 DNA sequence: TGTGCCAGCAGCTTAGTTGAGGGCACTGAAGCTTTCTTT. The variable domain in full, completed from reference TRBV7-9 and TRBJ1-1, reads DTGVSQNPRHKITKRGQNVTFRCDPISEHNRLYWYRQTLGQGPEFLTYFQNEAQLEKSRLLSDRFSAERPKGSFSTLEIQRTEQGDSAMYLCASSLVEGTEAFFGQGTRLTVV.

This clonotype was seen at least ten times. The chain carries TRBV28 and TRBJ2-5; 9 nucleotides match TRBD2. CDR3 length equals 13 residues. V dropped 11 bases and J dropped 2; count of bases not matched to a gene: 6. Germline V gives CDR1 MDHEN, CDR2 SYDVKM. The CDR3 region has the DNA TGTGCCCTGGGCGGGGGGGCTCAAGAGACCCAGTACTTC. It translates to CALGGGAQETQYF.

The rearrangement uses TRBV7-2 and TRBJ2-2; unclear D gene. Trimming stripped 1 base from V and 3 bases from J, with 9 bases between. Germline assignment: CDR1 SGHTA and CDR2 FQGNSA. The CDR3 loop spans 15 amino acids. As DNA, the CDR3 is TGTGCCAGCAGCTTAGGGGTCGGATACACCGGGGAGCTGTTTTTT. It translates to CASSLGVGYTGELFF. Filled out from reference TRBV7-2 and TRBJ2-2, the complete variable domain reads GAGVSQSPSNKVTEKGKDVELRCDPISGHTALYWYRQSLGQGLEFLIYFQGNSAPDKSGLPSDRFSAERTGGSVSTLTIQRTQQEDSAVYLCASSLGVGYTGELFFGEGSRLTVL.

This clonotype was observed a few times. The rearrangement joins TRBV11-2 to TRBJ2-7; the match to TRBD1 covers 8 bases. V was pared by 3 bases and J by 6 bases, with 4 bases of the junction left unmatched. Looked up from germline, CDR1 is SGHAT and CDR2 is FQNNGV. This CDR3 contains 13 residues. As DNA, the CDR3 is TGTGCCAGCAGCTTGGACAGGGCGGGCGAGCAGTACTTC. Protein product: CASSLDRAGEQYF.

The table lists this clonotype with a few counts. The rearrangement joins TRBV10-3 to TRBJ2-1; TRBD1 might be the D (5 bases). The CDR3 sequence is 12 residues long. V was pared by 5 bases and J by 8 bases, with 10 bases between. The V gene's germline CDR1 is ENHRY and CDR2 SYGVKD. Here the CDR3 reads CAISQGGDEQFF. DNA for the CDR3: TGTGCCATCAGTCAGGGTGGGGATGAGCAGTTCTTC.

This clonotype was counted only a few times. The rearrangement uses TRBV29-1 and TRBJ2-5; 7 bases are shared with TRBD2. Trimming took 5 bases from V and 5 from J; bases not matched to a gene: 14. In germline, CDR1 is SQVTM, CDR2 ANQGSEA. The CDR3 extends over 15 amino acids. The CDR3 DNA follows: TGCAGCGTTCCACGGACTAGTAGGAGGGCGGAGACCCAGTACTTC. It translates to CSVPRTSRRAETQYF.

This clonotype was found a few times. The chain combines TRBV6-5 with TRBJ1-2, with D unclear. The length of the CDR3 is 12 residues. V lost 5 bases, J lost 3 bases, and 7 bases lay in between. Germline V CDR1 and CDR2: MNHEY, SVGAGI. CDR3 protein: CASSMTDYGYTF. The CDR3 DNA follows: TGTGCCAGCAGTATGACGGACTATGGCTACACCTTC.

In this sample, this clonotype turned up many times. The chain combines TRBV5-1 with TRBJ1-2, with D perhaps TRBD1 (5 bases). Germline lookup yields CDR1 SGHRS and CDR2 YFSETQ. This CDR3 region has 12 residues. V shed 5 bases and J shed 2 bases, with 7 bases lying between them. The CDR3 loop is CASRWGNYGYTF. Written as DNA, the CDR3 is TGCGCCAGCAGGTGGGGGAACTATGGCTACACCTTC. The full variable domain, its missing parts supplied by reference TRBV5-1 and TRBJ1-2, is KAGVTQTPRYLIKTRGQQVTLSCSPISGHRSVSWYQQTPGQGLQFLFEYFSETQRNKGNFPGRFSGRQFSNSRSEMNVSTLELGDSALYLCASRWGNYGYTFGSGTRLTVV.

This clonotype came up many times. This chain uses TRBV7-9 with TRBJ1-6, with TRBD1 identical over 7 bases. The CDR3 has 14 amino acids. With 1 base clipped from V and 9 bases from J, the junction kept 3 bases outside the gene matches. In germline, CDR1 is SEHNR, CDR2 FQNEAQ (reference sequence). CDR3 loop: CASSLEGASSPLHF. DNA of the CDR3: TGTGCCAGCAGCTTAGAGGGGGCTAGTTCACCCCTCCACTTT.

The chain carries TRBV7-9 and TRBJ1-6, with a weak D call TRBD1 (6 bases). Trimming left V 1 base short and J 10 bases short, with 11 bases between. CDR1 is SEHNR, CDR2 FQNEAQ, per germline (reference sequence). CDR3 size: 14 residues. This CDR3 is CASSLEGGGSPLHF. The CDR3 region has the DNA TGTGCCAGCAGCTTAGAAGGGGGAGGGTCACCCCTCCACTTT.

This clonotype was seen repeatedly, ten times or more. V gene TRBV6-1 combines with J gene TRBJ1-1, with TRBD1 matching over 12 bases. This CDR3 is built from 17 residues. The germline CDR1 and CDR2 sequences are MNHNS and SASEGT. Unmatched junction bases numbered 8, after V lost 2 bases and J lost 4 bases. CDR3 sequence reads: CASSEWGQGARVTEAFF. In DNA, the CDR3 is TGTGCCAGCAGTGAATGGGGACAGGGGGCGCGTGTCACTGAAGCTTTCTTT.